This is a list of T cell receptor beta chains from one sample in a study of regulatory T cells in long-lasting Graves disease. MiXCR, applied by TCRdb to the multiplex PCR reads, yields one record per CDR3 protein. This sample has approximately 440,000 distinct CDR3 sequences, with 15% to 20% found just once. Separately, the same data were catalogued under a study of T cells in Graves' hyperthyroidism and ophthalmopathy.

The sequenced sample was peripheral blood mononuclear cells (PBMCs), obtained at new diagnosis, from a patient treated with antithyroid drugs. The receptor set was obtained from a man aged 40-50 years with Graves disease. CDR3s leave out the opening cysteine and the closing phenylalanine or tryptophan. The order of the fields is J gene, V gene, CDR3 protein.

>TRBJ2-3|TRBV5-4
ASSSPLAGGGTDTQY
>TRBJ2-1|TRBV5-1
ASSLLTSNEQF
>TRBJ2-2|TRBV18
ASSPRQGELF
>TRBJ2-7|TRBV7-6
ASSPVGTSGGYEQY
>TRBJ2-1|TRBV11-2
ASTSRLGSGHNEQF
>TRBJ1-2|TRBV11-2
ASSLIPNYGYT
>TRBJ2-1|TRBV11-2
ASSQRLADNEQF
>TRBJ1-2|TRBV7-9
ASGDRLNPNYGYT
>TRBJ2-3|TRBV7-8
ASSFDPRDREKKRLSTDTQY
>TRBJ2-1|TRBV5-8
ASSLVGLAGGTSYNEQF
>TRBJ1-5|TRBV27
ASRPGQGQQPQH
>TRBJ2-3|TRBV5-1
ASSQRRTSGDTDTQY
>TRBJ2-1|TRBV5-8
ASSLGGSVYNEQF
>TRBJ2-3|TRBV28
ASSLLAVGIYTQY
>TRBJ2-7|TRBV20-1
SASPGGGGSQY
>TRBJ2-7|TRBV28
ASSRDTNYEQY
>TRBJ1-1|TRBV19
ASSFNGDREAF
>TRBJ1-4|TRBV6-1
ASTQGATNEKLF
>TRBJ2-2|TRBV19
ASSLDGTSARKELF
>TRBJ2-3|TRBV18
ASSEGLGLTDTQY
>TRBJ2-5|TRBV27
ASSLSKGVQETQY
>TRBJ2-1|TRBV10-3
AISVGTSRYNEQF
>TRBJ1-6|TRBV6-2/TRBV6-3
ASSVAGKNSPLH
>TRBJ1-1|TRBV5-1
ASSSRQGGTEAF